Listed here is a single T cell receptor (beta chain). The antigen remains unidentified. Unique molecular identifiers were built into the TCR beta cDNA libraries. Starting from approximately 0.95 to 9.8 million T cells, the study yielded roughly 0.5 million cDNA molecules. TCRdb itself ran the PCR reads through MiXCR, one entry per CDR3 protein. The sample lists roughly 540,000 distinct CDR3 sequences, under 40% occurring once. The sample comes from a study of post-analysis software for immune sequencing data. Broader study findings: Compared with controls, patients had more of roughly 5 TRBV segments, including TRBV5-6, TRBV5-1 and TRBV20-1. Comparison with controls showed significantly lower normalized Chao1 diversity in multiple sclerosis patients.

In germline, CDR1 is SGHRS, CDR2 YFSETQ. CDR3 length: 14 amino acids. The germline V and J ends were trimmed by 4 bases and 4 bases, with 14 bases remaining between them. The chain employs TRBV5-1 and TRBJ2-5, with D possibly being TRBD2 (6 bases). This receptor was obtained from a girl under 18 with multiple sclerosis. The sequenced sample was blood. The CDR3 DNA follows: TGCGCCAGCAGCGTGGAGGGAGCAGGAGAGACCCAGTACTTC. The encoded protein is CASSVEGAGETQYF.